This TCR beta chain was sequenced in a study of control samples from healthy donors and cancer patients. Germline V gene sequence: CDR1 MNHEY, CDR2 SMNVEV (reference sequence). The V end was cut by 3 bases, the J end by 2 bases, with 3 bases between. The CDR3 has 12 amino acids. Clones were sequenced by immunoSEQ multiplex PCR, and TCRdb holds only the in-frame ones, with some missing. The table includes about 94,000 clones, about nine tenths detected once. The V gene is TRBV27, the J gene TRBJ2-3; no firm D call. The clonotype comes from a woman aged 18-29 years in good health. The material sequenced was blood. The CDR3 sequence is CASSLDTDTQYF. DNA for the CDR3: TGTGCCAGCAGTTTGGACACAGATACGCAGTATTTT.